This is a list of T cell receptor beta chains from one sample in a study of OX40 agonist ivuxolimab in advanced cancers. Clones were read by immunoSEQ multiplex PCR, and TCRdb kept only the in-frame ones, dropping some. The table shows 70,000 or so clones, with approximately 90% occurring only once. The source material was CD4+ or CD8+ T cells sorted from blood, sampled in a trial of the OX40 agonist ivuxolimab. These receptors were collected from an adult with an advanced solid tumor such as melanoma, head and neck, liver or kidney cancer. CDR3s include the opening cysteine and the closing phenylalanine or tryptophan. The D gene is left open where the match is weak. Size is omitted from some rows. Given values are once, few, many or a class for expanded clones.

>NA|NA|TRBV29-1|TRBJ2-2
CSVARGTGELFF
TGCAGCGTTGCCAGGGGAACCGGGGAGCTGTTTTTT
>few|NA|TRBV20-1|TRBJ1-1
CSARVRTEAFF
TGCAGTGCTAGAGTACGAACTGAAGCTTTCTTT
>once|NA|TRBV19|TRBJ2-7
CASSYRVGDEQYF
TGTGCCAGTAGTTACAGGGTAGGCGACGAGCAGTACTTC
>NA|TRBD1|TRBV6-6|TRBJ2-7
CASSYLTGSYEQYF
TGTGCCAGCAGTTACTTGACAGGGAGTTACGAGCAGTACTTC
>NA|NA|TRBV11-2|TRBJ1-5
CASSLGEGPNQPQHF
TGTGCCAGCAGCTTAGGTGAAGGACCCAATCAGCCCCAGCATTTT
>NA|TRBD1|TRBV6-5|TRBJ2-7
CASSSVRGHHEQYF
TGTGCCAGCAGTTCGGTCAGGGGGCACCACGAGCAGTACTTC
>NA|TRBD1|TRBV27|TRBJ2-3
CASSPPTSGTGKDTQYF
TGTGCCAGCAGTCCACCCACCTCCGGGACAGGGAAGGATACGCAGTATTTT
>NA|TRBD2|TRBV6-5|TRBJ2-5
CASSYSKSSGQETQYF
TGTGCCAGCAGTTACTCGAAGTCTAGCGGGCAAGAGACCCAGTACTTC
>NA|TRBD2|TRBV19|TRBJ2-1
CASRTSGYNEQFF
TGTGCCAGTAGAACTAGCGGATACAATGAGCAGTTCTTC
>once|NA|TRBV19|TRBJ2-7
CASSMTASTYEQYF
TGTGCCAGTAGTATGACAGCCTCGACCTACGAGCAGTACTTC
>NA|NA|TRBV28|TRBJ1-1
CASTFKANRQNTEAFF
TGTGCCAGCACCTTCAAAGCCAACAGACAGAACACTGAAGCTTTCTTT
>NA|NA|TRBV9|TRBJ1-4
CASSVALGGSEKLFF
TGTGCCAGCAGCGTGGCCCTTGGAGGGAGTGAAAAACTGTTTTTT
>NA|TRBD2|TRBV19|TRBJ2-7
CASSGTRGYEQYF
TGTGCCAGTAGTGGGACTAGGGGCTACGAGCAGTACTTC
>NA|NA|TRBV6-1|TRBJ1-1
CASSVFGRTNTEAFF
TGTGCCAGCAGTGTCTTTGGCAGGACGAACACTGAAGCTTTCTTT
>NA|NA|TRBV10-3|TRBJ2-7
CAISEFGEKKKGYEQYF
TGTGCCATCAGTGAGTTTGGGGAGAAAAAAAAAGGTTACGAGCAGTACTTC
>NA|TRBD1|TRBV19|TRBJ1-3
CASSIQGRNTIYF
TGTGCCAGCAGTATACAGGGGCGAAACACCATATATTTT
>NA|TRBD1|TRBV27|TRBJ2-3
CASSLNRGRDTQYF
TGTGCCAGCAGTTTAAACAGGGGAAGAGATACGCAGTATTTT
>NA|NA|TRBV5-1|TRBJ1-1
CASSLASMNTEAFF
TGCGCCAGCAGCTTGGCCAGTATGAACACTGAAGCTTTCTTT
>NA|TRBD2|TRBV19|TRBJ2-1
CASSKSGRSGEQFF
TGTGCCAGTAGTAAAAGCGGGAGATCCGGTGAGCAGTTCTTC
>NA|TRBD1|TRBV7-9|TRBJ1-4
CASSVGQGRSEKLFF
TGTGCCAGCAGCGTAGGACAGGGGAGAAGTGAAAAACTGTTTTTT
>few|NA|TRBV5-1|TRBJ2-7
CASSLGGGRGSYEQYF
TGCGCCAGCAGCCTGGGAGGAGGAAGAGGGTCCTACGAGCAGTACTTC
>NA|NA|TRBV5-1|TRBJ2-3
CASSLGDRAPTTDTQYF
TGCGCCAGCAGCTTGGGGGACCGGGCCCCTACCACCGATACGCAGTATTTT
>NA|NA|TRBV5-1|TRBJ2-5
CASTGGSGETQYF
TGCGCCAGCACGGGTGGGAGCGGTGAGACCCAGTACTTC
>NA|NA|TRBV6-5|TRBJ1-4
CASSERGEGLFF
TGTGCCAGCAGTGAAAGAGGGGAGGGACTGTTTTTT